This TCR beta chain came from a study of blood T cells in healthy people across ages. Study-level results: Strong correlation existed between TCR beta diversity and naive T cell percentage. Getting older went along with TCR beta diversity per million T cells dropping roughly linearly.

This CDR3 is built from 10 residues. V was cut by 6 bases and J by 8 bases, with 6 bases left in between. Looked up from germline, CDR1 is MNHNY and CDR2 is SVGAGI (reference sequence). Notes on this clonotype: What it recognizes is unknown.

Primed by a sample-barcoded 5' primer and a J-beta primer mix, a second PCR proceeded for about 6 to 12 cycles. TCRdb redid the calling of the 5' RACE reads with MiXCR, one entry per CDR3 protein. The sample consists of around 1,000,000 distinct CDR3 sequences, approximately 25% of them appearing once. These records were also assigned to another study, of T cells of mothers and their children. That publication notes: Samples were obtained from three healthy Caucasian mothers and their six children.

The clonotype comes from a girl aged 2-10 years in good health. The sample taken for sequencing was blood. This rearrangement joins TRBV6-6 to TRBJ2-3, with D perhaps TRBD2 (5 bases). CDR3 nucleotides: TGTGCCAGCAGCGGGGTTACGCAGTATTTT. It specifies CASSGVTQYF.